Listed below are T cell receptor beta chains from one sample, sequenced in a study of blood T cell repertoires in COVID-19. Method: immunoSEQ multiplex PCR; TCRdb's copy keeps in-frame clones and lacks some. The repertoire holds about 110,000 clones, with approximately 88% as singletons. The sample consisted of peripheral blood. These receptors were obtained from a woman in her seventies with acute or convalescent COVID-19. Each CDR3 is given with its conserved first and last residue. The D gene is left open where the match is weak. Not all rows give a size; the values are once, few, many and, for expanded clones, a class.

D gene: TRBD2
V gene: TRBV5-1
J gene: TRBJ2-1
clone size: -
CDR3 protein: CASSRGSYNEQFF
CDR3 DNA: TGCGCCAGCAGTCGCGGGAGCTACAATGAGCAGTTCTTC

D gene: TRBD1
V gene: TRBV3-1/TRBV3-2
J gene: TRBJ1-4
clone size: -
CDR3 protein: CASSLGQDNEKLFF
CDR3 DNA: TGTGCCAGCAGCCTTGGACAGGATAATGAAAAACTGTTTTTT

D gene: TRBD1
V gene: TRBV9
J gene: TRBJ2-7
clone size: -
CDR3 protein: CASSVVPGGSYEQYF
CDR3 DNA: TGTGCCAGCAGCGTAGTTCCAGGGGGCTCCTACGAGCAGTACTTC

D gene: -
V gene: TRBV5-1
J gene: TRBJ2-1
clone size: -
CDR3 protein: CASSDPGSGYNEQFF
CDR3 DNA: TGCGCCAGCAGCGACCCCGGTAGCGGCTACAATGAGCAGTTCTTC

D gene: TRBD1
V gene: TRBV30
J gene: TRBJ2-3
clone size: -
CDR3 protein: CAWSVQGADTQYF
CDR3 DNA: TGTGCCTGGAGTGTACAGGGGGCAGATACGCAGTATTTT

D gene: -
V gene: TRBV24-1
J gene: TRBJ2-2
clone size: -
CDR3 protein: CATGTSFDGELFF
CDR3 DNA: TGTGCCACAGGGACTTCTTTTGACGGGGAGCTGTTTTTT

D gene: -
V gene: TRBV3-1/TRBV3-2
J gene: TRBJ2-3
clone size: -
CDR3 protein: CASSQEGAIQMDTQYF
CDR3 DNA: TGTGCCAGCAGCCAAGAGGGGGCCATTCAGATGGATACGCAGTATTTT

D gene: -
V gene: TRBV3-1/TRBV3-2
J gene: TRBJ1-2
clone size: -
CDR3 protein: CASSPLRENYGYTF
CDR3 DNA: TGTGCCAGCAGCCCTCTCAGGGAAAACTATGGCTACACCTTC

D gene: -
V gene: TRBV9
J gene: TRBJ2-1
clone size: -
CDR3 protein: CASSVATTGNEQFF
CDR3 DNA: TGTGCCAGCAGCGTAGCTACAACGGGAAATGAGCAGTTCTTC

D gene: -
V gene: TRBV28
J gene: TRBJ1-3
clone size: -
CDR3 protein: CASSLWGLGSGNTIYF
CDR3 DNA: TGTGCCAGCAGTTTATGGGGGCTCGGCTCTGGAAACACCATATATTTT

D gene: -
V gene: TRBV7-3
J gene: TRBJ2-3
clone size: -
CDR3 protein: CASSRVAGIGDTQYF
CDR3 DNA: TGTGCCAGCAGCCGAGTGGCGGGTATTGGGGATACGCAGTATTTT

D gene: -
V gene: TRBV2
J gene: TRBJ1-5
clone size: -
CDR3 protein: CASSVQTLSRQPQHF
CDR3 DNA: TGTGCCAGCAGCGTCCAGACCCTTAGCCGGCAGCCCCAGCATTTT

D gene: -
V gene: TRBV2
J gene: TRBJ1-2
clone size: -
CDR3 protein: CASSEALRVQNGCTF
CDR3 DNA: TGTGCCAGCAGTGAAGCGCTTCGGGTTCAAAATGGGTGCACCTTC

D gene: -
V gene: TRBV6-2/TRBV6-3
J gene: TRBJ1-2
clone size: -
CDR3 protein: CASSYRGNDYTF
CDR3 DNA: TGTGCCAGCAGTTATAGGGGAAATGACTACACCTTC

D gene: -
V gene: TRBV5-5
J gene: TRBJ2-7
clone size: -
CDR3 protein: CASRNRDTNTYEQYF
CDR3 DNA: TGTGCCAGCAGAAACAGGGACACCAACACCTACGAGCAGTACTTC

D gene: -
V gene: TRBV30
J gene: TRBJ1-1
clone size: once
CDR3 protein: CAWSVAGSEAEAFF
CDR3 DNA: TGTGCCTGGAGTGTAGCGGGATCCGAGGCTGAAGCTTTCTTT

D gene: -
V gene: TRBV5-6
J gene: TRBJ1-1
clone size: -
CDR3 protein: CASRTGLSSTEAFF
CDR3 DNA: TGTGCCAGCAGGACAGGATTAAGCAGCACTGAAGCTTTCTTT

D gene: TRBD2
V gene: TRBV7-3
J gene: TRBJ2-2
clone size: -
CDR3 protein: CASSPRLAGNTGELFF
CDR3 DNA: TGTGCCAGCAGCCCCCGCCTAGCGGGGAACACCGGGGAGCTGTTTTTT

D gene: TRBD1
V gene: TRBV7-9
J gene: TRBJ1-2
clone size: -
CDR3 protein: CASSDTGGYGYTF
CDR3 DNA: TGTGCCAGCAGCGATACAGGGGGCTATGGCTACACCTTC

D gene: -
V gene: TRBV21-1
J gene: TRBJ2-2
clone size: -
CDR3 protein: CASTIRQGAIGELFF
CDR3 DNA: TGTGCCAGCACTATTAGACAGGGGGCCATCGGGGAGCTGTTTTTT

D gene: -
V gene: TRBV24-1
J gene: TRBJ2-5
clone size: -
CDR3 protein: CATSPGAGALEETQYF
CDR3 DNA: TGTGCCACCAGCCCCGGGGCGGGGGCACTAGAAGAGACCCAGTACTTC

D gene: TRBD1
V gene: TRBV29-1
J gene: TRBJ2-2
clone size: -
CDR3 protein: CSVTSGQGFAGELFF
CDR3 DNA: TGCAGCGTCACTTCGGGACAGGGTTTCGCCGGGGAGCTGTTTTTT

D gene: TRBD1
V gene: TRBV10-3
J gene: TRBJ2-1
clone size: -
CDR3 protein: CAISATGTGRREQFF
CDR3 DNA: TGTGCCATCAGTGCAACCGGGACAGGGCGACGTGAGCAGTTCTTC

D gene: -
V gene: TRBV9
J gene: TRBJ1-1
clone size: few
CDR3 protein: CASSALTGRNTEAFF
CDR3 DNA: TGTGCCAGCAGCGCCCTTACAGGGAGGAACACTGAAGCTTTCTTT

D gene: -
V gene: TRBV7-3
J gene: TRBJ2-3
clone size: -
CDR3 protein: CASSLRVRTDTQYF
CDR3 DNA: TGTGCCAGCAGCTTAAGAGTCCGCACAGATACGCAGTATTTT

D gene: -
V gene: TRBV6-1
J gene: TRBJ1-2
clone size: -
CDR3 protein: CASSEASTGGRNYGYTF
CDR3 DNA: TGTGCCAGCAGTGAAGCCTCGACGGGGGGAAGGAACTATGGCTACACCTTC

D gene: -
V gene: TRBV7-3
J gene: TRBJ2-5
clone size: -
CDR3 protein: CASSFSTSGHQETQYF
CDR3 DNA: TGTGCCAGCAGCTTTAGTACCAGCGGGCATCAAGAGACCCAGTACTTC

D gene: TRBD2
V gene: TRBV27
J gene: TRBJ2-2
clone size: -
CDR3 protein: CASRKGLALNTGELFF
CDR3 DNA: TGTGCCAGCAGAAAGGGACTAGCGCTGAACACCGGGGAGCTGTTTTTT

D gene: TRBD1
V gene: TRBV5-1
J gene: TRBJ2-2
clone size: -
CDR3 protein: CARSLGPRQGSTGELFF
CDR3 DNA: TGCGCCCGCAGCTTGGGGCCCCGACAGGGGTCCACCGGGGAGCTGTTTTTT

D gene: TRBD1
V gene: TRBV5-6
J gene: TRBJ1-3
clone size: -
CDR3 protein: CASSSRDRGTIYF
CDR3 DNA: TGTGCCAGCAGCAGCCGGGACAGAGGCACCATATATTTT

D gene: -
V gene: TRBV29-1
J gene: TRBJ2-3
clone size: -
CDR3 protein: CSVVIQGPDTQYF
CDR3 DNA: TGCAGCGTTGTCATTCAGGGGCCAGATACGCAGTATTTT

D gene: TRBD1
V gene: TRBV5-4
J gene: TRBJ2-5
clone size: -
CDR3 protein: CASRGDRADETQYF
CDR3 DNA: TGTGCCAGCAGGGGAGACAGGGCTGACGAGACCCAGTACTTC

D gene: TRBD1
V gene: TRBV6-5
J gene: TRBJ2-7
clone size: -
CDR3 protein: CASRTETGAVYEQYF
CDR3 DNA: TGTGCCAGCAGGACAGAGACAGGGGCGGTCTACGAGCAGTACTTC